This T cell receptor (beta chain) was profiled in a study of cytotoxic CD8 clonotypes in ibrutinib-treated CLL. On the study more broadly: There were, on average, roughly 260,000 productive templates and under 95,000 productive rearrangements per sample.

V lost 1 base and J lost 2, with 12 bases in between. This CDR3 comprises 15 residues. CDR1 is SGHNT and CDR2 is YENEEA in the germline V gene. On this clone itself: Antigen specificity is unknown.

General study results and limits: Before falling back toward baseline at progression, clonality had risen at the time of ibrutinib response.

Sequenced by immunoSEQ multiplex PCR; TCRdb stores in-frame clones only, minus some. The sample contains under 300,000 clones, approximately 76% of which appear only once. This clonotype was obtained from a human donor with chronic lymphocytic leukemia. The rearrangement joins TRBV11-3 to TRBJ2-7; D gene unclear. The sequencing here drew on PBMCs, taken at disease progression, from a patient treated with ibrutinib. CDR3: CASSLGPETPYEQYF. CDR3 DNA: TGTGCCAGCAGCTTAGGCCCAGAGACCCCCTACGAGCAGTACTTC.